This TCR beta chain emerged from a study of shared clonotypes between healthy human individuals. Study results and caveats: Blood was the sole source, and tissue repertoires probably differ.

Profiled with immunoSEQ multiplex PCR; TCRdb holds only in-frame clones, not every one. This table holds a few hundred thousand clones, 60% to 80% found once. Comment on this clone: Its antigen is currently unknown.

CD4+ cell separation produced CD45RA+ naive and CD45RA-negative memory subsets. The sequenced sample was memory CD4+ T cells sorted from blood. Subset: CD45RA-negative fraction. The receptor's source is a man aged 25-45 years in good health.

In DNA form, the CDR3 reads TGTGCCAGCAGCTTGGGTCCGGGAGGTATATTCCCCTACAATGAGCAGTTCTTC. This gives the protein CASSLGPGGIFPYNEQFF. V and J are TRBV7-9 and TRBJ2-1; TRBD2 matches at 7 bases. Germline CDR1 SEHNR, CDR2 FQNEAQ (reference sequence). Trimming cost V 3 bases and J 2 bases; bases outside gene matches: 13. CDR3 length: 18 amino acids.